This TCR beta chain was retrieved from a study of technical replicates of blood from a few donors. Clones were sequenced by immunoSEQ multiplex PCR, and TCRdb holds only the in-frame ones, with some missing. The sample consists of 50,000 to 70,000 clones, 86% of them appearing once. The germline V gene has CDR1 SGHTA and CDR2 FQGNSA. Trimming removed 2 bases from V and 3 bases from J; junction bases left unmatched: 4. The CDR3 extends over 15 amino acids. This sequence joins TRBV7-2 and TRBJ2-1, with 7 bases identical to TRBD2. This sequence originates from a human donor in good health. Some clones in this sample may be carry-over from other donors' samples. Source material: PBMCs. The CDR3 nucleotides read TGTGCCAGCAGCTTAAAGCTAGCGGTCTACAATGAGCAGTTCTTC. Its translation is CASSLKLAVYNEQFF.